The 10 T cell receptor beta chains presented below share a single source sample, sequenced in a study of T-cell memory formation after mild COVID-19. TCRdb called the 5' RACE reads again in MiXCR, with one record for every CDR3 protein. Counted here are 300,000 to 400,000 distinct CDR3 sequences, around 28% occurring once; the ten biggest clones make up 13%. Sequencing was done on a sample of PBMCs or a T cell subset sorted from them (not recorded which). The receptors were gathered from an adult woman who had mild COVID-19 (a few samples of this study predate the infection). Cell type and time point are not known.

This chain joins TRBV6-5 and TRBJ2-5, with TRBD1 as a possible D gene (5 bases). The CDR3 sequence is 14 residues long. Germline CDR1 and CDR2: MNHEY and SVGAGI. Trimming stripped 6 bases from V and 5 bases from J, with 16 bases between. In DNA, the CDR3 is TGTGCCAGCAGACGAAGGGGTTCGAGTGAGACCCAGTACTTC. Encoded protein: CASRRRGSSETQYF.

The rearrangement joins TRBV28 to TRBJ2-5; 11 positions agree with TRBD2. V dropped 4 bases and J dropped 1; count of bases not matched to a gene: 11. This CDR3 spans 18 amino acids. From germline, CDR1 is MDHEN and CDR2 SYDVKM. The CDR3 bases are TGTGCCAGCAGTTCTCGGACTAGCGGGTACGACTTCCAAGAGACCCAGTACTTC. Amino acid sequence: CASSSRTSGYDFQETQYF. The full variable domain, completed using reference TRBV28 and TRBJ2-5, is DVKVTQSSRYLVKRTGEKVFLECVQDMDHENMFWYRQDPGLGLRLIYFSYDVKMKEKGDIPEGYSVSREKKERFSLILESASTNQTSMYLCASSSRTSGYDFQETQYFGPGTRLLVL.

The rearrangement uses TRBV6-5 and TRBJ1-1, with D perhaps TRBD1 (6 bases). This CDR3 spans 14 amino acids. V gave up 2 bases and J gave up 5 bases, with 12 bases separating them. Germline V lookup: CDR1 MNHEY, CDR2 SVGAGI. In DNA form, the CDR3 reads TGTGCCAGCAGTTACGGACGGGGGCGGACTGAAGCTTTCTTT. Translating gives CASSYGRGRTEAFF.

This clonotype was observed many times. The rearrangement links TRBV12-3 or TRBV12-4 to TRBJ2-7, with D tentatively TRBD2 (5 bases). This CDR3 is built from 13 residues. Deletions cut 5 bases from V and 3 bases from J, with 11 bases between. CDR3 residues: CASSQRGNYEQYF. The CDR3 DNA reads TGTGCCAGCAGTCAACGGGGTAACTACGAGCAGTACTTC.

The rearrangement joins TRBV5-1 to TRBJ2-7, with 8 nucleotides matching TRBD2. V shed 7 bases, J shed 3 bases, and the junction held 9 bases outside the gene matches. CDR1 is SGHRS, CDR2 YFSETQ, per germline. The CDR3 is 14 residues long. Here the CDR3 DNA reads TGCGCCAGCTGCAGATCCGGGGGGGTCTACGAGCAGTACTTC. As protein: CASCRSGGVYEQYF.

This clonotype was seen only a few times. The J gene is TRBJ2-3, the V gene TRBV27; 7 bases fit TRBD1. Germline values: CDR1 MNHEY, CDR2 SMNVEV (reference sequence). V lost 4 bases to trimming and J lost 2 bases; unmatched junction nucleotides: 3. The CDR3 is 14 residues long. CDR3 in DNA: TGTGCCAGCAGTTGGGGGACAGTCACAGATACGCAGTATTTT. Its protein is CASSWGTVTDTQYF.

This clonotype was counted a few times. The chain uses TRBV9 and TRBJ2-1, with 9 bases fitting TRBD2. Germline loops: CDR1 SGDLS, CDR2 YYNGEE. Trimming at V came to 5 bases and at J to 5 bases, leaving 11 bases not matched to a gene. This CDR3 is built from 16 residues. This chain's CDR3 is CASSGGLAGTDNEQFF. CDR3 DNA sequence: TGTGCCAGCAGTGGAGGTCTAGCGGGGACTGACAATGAGCAGTTCTTC.

This clonotype was detected ten times or more. The chain couples TRBV10-3 to TRBJ2-7; D gene ambiguous. In germline, CDR1 is ENHRY, CDR2 SYGVKD. There are 14 residues in the CDR3. V lost 2 bases, J lost 0 bases, and 8 bases lay in between. The DNA of the CDR3 is TGTGCCATCAGTGAGGGCAGGTCCTCCTACGAGCAGTACTTC. It translates to CAISEGRSSYEQYF.

This clonotype was counted only a few times. The V and J genes are TRBV7-6 and TRBJ1-1; possible D gene TRBD1, 6 bases. The CDR3 is made up of 16 amino acids. CDR1 is SGHVS, CDR2 FNYEAQ, per germline. V lost 0 bases and J lost 4, with 15 bases in between. Here the CDR3 DNA reads TGTGCCAGCAGCTTAGCTGTGGGGGGCGACGGCACTGAAGCTTTCTTT. Translated: CASSLAVGGDGTEAFF.

This clonotype was recorded many times. The gene calls are TRBV3-1 and TRBJ1-1; possible D gene TRBD1, 6 bases. Trimming took 6 bases from V and 4 from J, leaving 21 bases between them. The CDR3 is 16 amino acids. Germline CDR1 and CDR2: LGHDT and YNNKEL (reference sequence). Here the CDR3 reads CASSPTRRGRGTEAFF. CDR3 in DNA: TGTGCCAGCAGTCCAACCCGCAGGGGCCGGGGCACTGAAGCTTTCTTT.